The rows below give T cell receptor beta chains drawn from one sample of a study of tumor-infiltrating lymphocytes in primary liver carcinoma. TCRdb re-derived calls from the multiplex PCR reads in MiXCR, one entry per CDR3 protein. Among 40,000 or so distinct CDR3 sequences listed, around 75% were seen once. Sequencing used tumor-adjacent normal liver tissue. The receptors were sampled from a woman in her thirties with primary liver carcinoma and hepatitis B virus infection. CDR3s leave out the opening cysteine and the closing phenylalanine or tryptophan.

J: TRBJ2-2
V: TRBV6-2/TRBV6-3
CDR3: PSSYTSGRNTGDLF

J: TRBJ2-3
V: TRBV29-1
CDR3: SVEIERITDKQY

J: TRBJ2-2
V: TRBV7-9
CDR3: ARSGSRAGGLF

J: TRBJ1-6
V: TRBV6-5
CDR3: TSSSNGGSYNSPLH

J: TRBJ1-1
V: TRBV6-1
CDR3: ASSPFTGANTEAF

J: TRBJ1-5
V: TRBV6-2/TRBV6-3
CDR3: ASSSAPASTHRPQH

J: TRBJ2-7
V: TRBV28
CDR3: ASSLVTSAPYEQY

J: TRBJ2-7
V: TRBV6-5
CDR3: ASSLSGGPVYEKY

J: TRBJ2-1
V: TRBV4-2
CDR3: ASNQEWPEYNEQF

J: TRBJ2-1
V: TRBV12-5
CDR3: PNGGDSNEQF

J: TRBJ2-1
V: TRBV11-2
CDR3: ASSLDLTGGGDEQF

J: TRBJ2-2
V: TRBV6-5
CDR3: ARSYGLAPSTGELF

J: TRBJ2-1
V: TRBV4-2
CDR3: ASSQTSVYCNERF

J: TRBJ2-7
V: TRBV29-1
CDR3: IVEHGSVPRRD

J: TRBJ2-3
V: TRBV5-6
CDR3: ISRLRADTQY

J: TRBJ2-1
V: TRBV11-2
CDR3: ASSLEGYWGSYNEQF

J: TRBJ1-2
V: TRBV6-5
CDR3: VSKRAQGSCSYGYT

J: TRBJ2-7
V: TRBV28
CDR3: ASSGTSWSEQY

J: TRBJ1-5
V: TRBV6-4
CDR3: ASSNGANLPQH

J: TRBJ2-1
V: TRBV28
CDR3: ASKGTSGDNEQF

J: TRBJ1-1
V: TRBV6-5
CDR3: ASILTGWTEAS

J: TRBJ2-2
V: TRBV4-2
CDR3: AIKSGTETGELF

J: TRBJ2-5
V: TRBV12-3/TRBV12-4
CDR3: VSSTYNGSEETQY

J: TRBJ2-3
V: TRBV11-3
CDR3: AGSLGFGAGAGGTDTQY

J: TRBJ1-1
V: TRBV11-2
CDR3: ASRYTEGSAEAF

J: TRBJ2-1
V: TRBV4-3
CDR3: TSSQDIGTTTGEHF

J: TRBJ1-1
V: TRBV11-2
CDR3: ASGPPTEAF

J: TRBJ2-7
V: TRBV28
CDR3: ASSNTGQASPQQY

J: TRBJ2-3
V: TRBV20-1
CDR3: SATYGLARSTQY

J: TRBJ1-1
V: TRBV28
CDR3: AISLLQGNTEAF

J: TRBJ2-7
V: TRBV7-2
CDR3: ASSLGYYEQY

J: TRBJ1-4
V: TRBV5-6
CDR3: ASSLVWVSEKLF

J: TRBJ1-5
V: TRBV12-3/TRBV12-4
CDR3: ASSFGSYSNQPQH

J: TRBJ2-3
V: TRBV6-6
CDR3: ASSFTSRSSVDTQY

J: TRBJ2-1
V: TRBV18
CDR3: ASSPLPANEQF

J: TRBJ2-1
V: TRBV11-3
CDR3: VSSLVGSNERF

J: TRBJ1-1
V: TRBV11-2
CDR3: ACRFTGEKAEAF

J: TRBJ2-7
V: TRBV29-1
CDR3: SVGISPEGREQY

J: TRBJ1-2
V: TRBV28
CDR3: ASSISGSVYI

J: TRBJ1-3
V: TRBV7-3
CDR3: ASSPRTDYPYCSGNTIY

J: TRBJ2-1
V: TRBV20-1
CDR3: SARDFGRLAGGRHNEQF

J: TRBJ2-7
V: TRBV10-3
CDR3: AISDPDRVYEQY

J: TRBJ2-2
V: TRBV11-2
CDR3: ASSLTQARGRRELF

J: TRBJ2-2
V: TRBV11-3
CDR3: ASSLRRTSERAAKGGELF

J: TRBJ1-1
V: TRBV6-6
CDR3: ASSFRQGAGPTEAF

J: TRBJ2-3
V: TRBV11-2
CDR3: ASSSGLGLGESQY